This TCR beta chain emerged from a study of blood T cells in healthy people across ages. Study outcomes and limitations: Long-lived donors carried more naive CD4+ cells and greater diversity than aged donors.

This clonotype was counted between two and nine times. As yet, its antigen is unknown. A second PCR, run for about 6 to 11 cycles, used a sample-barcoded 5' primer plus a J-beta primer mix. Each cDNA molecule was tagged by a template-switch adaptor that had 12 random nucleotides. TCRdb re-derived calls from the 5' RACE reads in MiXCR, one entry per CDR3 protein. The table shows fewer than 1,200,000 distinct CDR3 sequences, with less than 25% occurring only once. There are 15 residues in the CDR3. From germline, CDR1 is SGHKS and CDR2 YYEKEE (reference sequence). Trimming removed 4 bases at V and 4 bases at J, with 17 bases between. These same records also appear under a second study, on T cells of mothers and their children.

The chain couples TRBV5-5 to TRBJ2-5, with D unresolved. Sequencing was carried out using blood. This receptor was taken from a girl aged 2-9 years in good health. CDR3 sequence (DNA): TGTGCCAGCAGCCTCCGGGCCCTCAGAAGAGAGACCCAGTACTTC. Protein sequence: CASSLRALRRETQYF. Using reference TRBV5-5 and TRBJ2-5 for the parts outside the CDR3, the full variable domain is DAGVTQSPTHLIKTRGQQVTLRCSPISGHKSVSWYQQVLGQGPQFIFQYYEKEERGRGNFPDRFSARQFPNYSSELNVNALLLGDSALYLCASSLRALRRETQYFGPGTRLLVL.